Following are 19 T cell receptor beta chains from one sample sequenced in a study of CD8+CD57+ T cells in acquired aplastic anemia. By flow cytometry, patients selected for sequencing had shown an expansion of CD8+CD57+ cells. Using genomic DNA as the template, TCR beta VDJ and CDR3 profiling was carried out. TCRdb recomputed calls from the reads with MiXCR, one row per CDR3 protein. This repertoire shows over 250,000 distinct CDR3 sequences, roughly 61% found once; its top ten account for under 1.5%. The source material was sorted CD4+, CD8+, or CD8+CD57+ T cells (not recorded which) from PBMCs. The receptor set was obtained from a human donor with aplastic anemia.

Concerning this clonotype: Its ends do not fully match the called genes, so a read error is possible. The V and J genes are TRBV5-1 and TRBJ2-1; 11 bases align to TRBD2. Germline CDR1 and CDR2: SGHRS and YFSETQ. There are 16 residues in the CDR3. The CDR3 loop reads CASSVESSGGTGEQFF. CDR3 bases: TGTGCCAGCAGCGTAGAGTCTAGCGGGGGGACGGGTGAGCAGTTCTTC.

The chain is built from TRBV15 and TRBJ1-6; D gene ambiguous. This CDR3 is 13 amino acids long. V was clipped by 10 bases and J by 9 bases, with 16 bases between them. Germline V gene data show CDR1 as LNHNV and CDR2 as YYDKDF (reference sequence). The CDR3 spells CASSVEKISPLHF. In DNA form, the CDR3 reads TGTGCCAGCAGTGTGGAGAAGATTTCACCCCTCCACTTT.

This clonotype was detected many times. The V and J genes are TRBV4-1 and TRBJ2-1; 14 bases align to TRBD2. The V gene end was trimmed by 2 bases and the J gene end by 10 bases; junction bases not matched to a gene: 4. Germline CDR1 and CDR2: MGHRA and YSYEKL. The CDR3 spans 15 residues. As DNA, the CDR3 is TGCGCCAGCAGCCAACCATGGACTAGCGGGGGGGAGCAGTTCTTC. This sequence encodes CASSQPWTSGGEQFF.

V usage is TRBV10-3 and J usage is TRBJ1-1; TRBD1 matches 7 bases. Germline lookup yields CDR1 ENHRY and CDR2 SYGVKD. Germline trimming cut 6 bases from V and 1 base from J; bases unmatched to any gene: 11. The CDR3 consists of 16 residues. DNA of the CDR3: TGTGCCATCAGAAAGGGGGCTGGGGAGGGGAACACTGAAGCTTTCTTT. As protein: CAIRKGAGEGNTEAFF.

This clonotype appeared many times. The genes are TRBV7-9 and TRBJ1-1; tentative D call: TRBD1 (5 bases). V lost 10 bases and J lost 0, with 15 bases in between. CDR1 and CDR2 (germline): SEHNR, FQNEAQ (reference sequence). The CDR3 is 14 residues long. This CDR3 reads CATSRGNMNTEAFF. DNA for the CDR3: TGTGCCACTTCACGGGGCAATATGAACACTGAAGCTTTCTTT.

Regarding this clonotype: It is likely a read error, because the conserved phenylalanine at the end of the CDR3 is missing. The DNA is left out, because the CDR3 cannot be placed on it with certainty; the CDR3 is given as TCRdb lists it. The V and J genes are TRBV9 and TRBJ1-3. From its first to its last residue, the CDR3 has 9 amino acids. The germline gives CDR1 SGDLS, CDR2 YYNGEE. The CDR3 region is CASSVRPSP.

The chain employs TRBV20-1 and TRBJ2-3; 9 nucleotides line up with TRBD2. Per the germline V gene, CDR1 is DFQATT and CDR2 is SNEGSKA (reference sequence). The CDR3 covers 14 residues. Trimming removed 7 bases from V and 6 bases from J; junction bases left unmatched: 11. CDR3 DNA sequence: TGCAGTGGGGTTGAGGTAGCGGGAGTGGATACGCAGTATTTT. It specifies CSGVEVAGVDTQYF.

V and J are TRBV7-2 and TRBJ2-7; either TRBD1 or TRBD2 may fit D (6 bases each). V was pared by 5 bases and J by 5 bases, with 19 bases between. CDR1 SGHTA and CDR2 FQGNSA come from the germline V gene. The CDR3 has 15 residues. The CDR3 DNA is TGTGCCAGCAGCATGTTGGGGGGCTTTAACAACGAGCAGTACTTC. Amino acid sequence: CASSMLGGFNNEQYF.

The chain couples TRBV29-1 to TRBJ1-2; 7 bases fit TRBD1. V shed 4 bases, J shed 7 bases, and the junction held 3 bases outside the gene matches. Germline V CDR1 and CDR2: SQVTM, ANQGSEA. This CDR3 is 11 amino acids long. In nucleotides, the CDR3 is TGCAGCGTTGGCAGGGGGGGTGGCTACACCTTC. Translated, it gives CSVGRGGGYTF.

This clonotype was observed many times. The chain has TRBV6-5 and TRBJ2-7, with D tentatively TRBD2 (5 bases). V shed 9 bases and J shed 3 bases, with 18 bases lying between them. The CDR3 extends over 14 amino acids. Germline values: CDR1 MNHEY, CDR2 SVGAGI. The CDR3 sequence is CASPCEGTHYEQYF. Here the CDR3 DNA reads TGTGCCAGTCCTTGCGAGGGAACACACTACGAGCAGTACTTC.

This clonotype was seen ten or more times. The chain joins TRBV2 to TRBJ2-7, with D hard to call. This CDR3 is 12 amino acids long. The germline V gene has CDR1 SNHLY and CDR2 FYNNEI. V shed 4 bases and J shed 3 bases, with 7 bases lying between them. In DNA, the CDR3 is TGTGCCAGCAGTGCAAGTCTCTACGAGCAGTACTTC. Protein sequence: CASSASLYEQYF. Variable domain in full (rest from reference TRBV2 and TRBJ2-7): EPEVTQTPSHQVTQMGQEVILRCVPISNHLYFYWYRQILGQKVEFLVSFYNNEISEKSEIFDDQFSVERPDGSNFTLKIRSTKLEDSAMYFCASSASLYEQYFGPGTRLTVT.

The sample holds many counts of this clonotype. The rearrangement uses TRBV5-5 and TRBJ2-7; D is ambiguous. The germline V and J ends were trimmed by 3 bases and 3 bases, with 13 bases remaining between them. The CDR3 contains 14 residues. Germline assignment: CDR1 SGHKS and CDR2 YYEKEE (reference sequence). CDR3 sequence: CASSWYLNHYEQYF. The DNA for the CDR3 is TGTGCCAGCAGCTGGTACCTCAACCACTACGAGCAGTACTTC.

The rearrangement joins TRBV19 to TRBJ2-5, with D perhaps given as TRBD1 or TRBD2 (5 bases each). With 6 bases removed from V and 5 bases from J, the gap between germline ends came to 19 bases. The CDR3 contains 15 residues. Germline assignment: CDR1 LNHDA and CDR2 SQIVND (reference sequence). The CDR3 spells CASRSWASWGETQYF. The CDR3 DNA is TGTGCCAGTAGATCTTGGGCCAGTTGGGGGGAGACCCAGTACTTC.

The sample holds a few counts of this clonotype. The chain combines TRBV24-1 with TRBJ2-5, with 12 bases aligning to TRBD1. The CDR3 is made up of 18 amino acids. The J segment lost 4 bases and the V segment lost 3 bases, leaving 11 bases of the junction unmatched. The germline V gene has CDR1 KGHDR and CDR2 SFDVKD. The CDR3, as DNA: TGTGCCACCAGTGATCTACCCAGAGGGACAGGGGGCGGAGAGACCCAGTACTTC. Its translation: CATSDLPRGTGGGETQYF.

A note on this clonotype: Given the absence of the conserved phenylalanine or tryptophan at the CDR3 end, a read error is likely. The DNA is left out, because the CDR3 cannot be placed on it with certainty; the CDR3 is given as TCRdb lists it. The rearrangement links TRBV5-1 to TRBJ2-5; the table's D call, TRBD1, was not checked against the DNA. The V gene's germline CDR1 is SGHRS and CDR2 YFSETQ. A total of 16 residues make up the CDR3, ends included. The CDR3 reads CASSWAGTGVQETKYS.

This sequence joins TRBV7-9 and TRBJ2-2; 8 bases agree with TRBD1. The CDR3 is 17 amino acids. Germline V gene sequence: CDR1 SEHNR, CDR2 FQNEAQ (reference sequence). V shed 1 base, J shed 4 bases, and the junction held 8 bases outside the gene matches. CDR3 DNA: TGTGCCAGCAGCTTAGGCCGACAGGGGTTAGGCACCGGGGAGCTGTTTTTT. Protein: CASSLGRQGLGTGELFF.

This clonotype turned up a few times. The chain is built from TRBV5-1 and TRBJ1-2; maybe TRBD1 (6 bases). V was shortened by 4 bases and J by 8 bases, with 15 bases between the two germline ends. The CDR3 runs to 13 residues. CDR1 is SGHRS and CDR2 is YFSETQ in the germline V gene. The CDR3 DNA sequence: TGCGCCAGCAGCCCGGAGCAGGGGAAAGGCTACACCTTC. Its protein is CASSPEQGKGYTF.

V usage is TRBV2 and J usage is TRBJ1-6, with 7 positions matching TRBD1. Germline CDR1 SNHLY, CDR2 FYNNEI. Germline trimming cut 11 bases from V and 13 bases from J; bases unmatched to any gene: 20. The CDR3 covers 15 residues. This CDR3 is CAGGDSFNAYMPLHF. The CDR3 nucleotides read TGTGCCGGGGGGGACAGTTTTAACGCCTATATGCCCCTCCACTTT.

Ten or more counts support this clonotype. This chain connects TRBV2 to TRBJ2-3, with TRBD2 matching 7 bases. V lost 6 bases to trimming and J lost 5 bases; unmatched junction nucleotides: 5. This CDR3 region has 13 residues. The germline V gene has CDR1 SNHLY and CDR2 FYNNEI. The CDR3 spells CASRGGGGDTQYF. CDR3 DNA: TGTGCCAGCAGGGGGGGGGGTGGAGATACGCAGTATTTT.